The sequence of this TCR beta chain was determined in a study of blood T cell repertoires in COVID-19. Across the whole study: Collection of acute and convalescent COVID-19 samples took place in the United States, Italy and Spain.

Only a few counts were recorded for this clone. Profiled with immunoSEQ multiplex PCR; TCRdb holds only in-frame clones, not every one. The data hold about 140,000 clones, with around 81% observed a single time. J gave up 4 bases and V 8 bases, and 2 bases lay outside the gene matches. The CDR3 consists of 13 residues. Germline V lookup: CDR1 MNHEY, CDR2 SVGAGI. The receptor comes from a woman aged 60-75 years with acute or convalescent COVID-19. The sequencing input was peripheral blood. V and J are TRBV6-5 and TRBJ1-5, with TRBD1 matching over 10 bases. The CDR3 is CASGQGGNQPQHF. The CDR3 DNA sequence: TGTGCCAGCGGACAGGGGGGAAATCAGCCCCAGCATTTT.